The T cell receptor (beta chain) under discussion was sequenced for a study of T-cell reconstitution after alpha-beta-depleted transplantation in children. In regard to this clonotype: Antigen specificity is unknown.

The TCRbeta library was prepared with unique molecular identifiers. Each CDR3 protein gets one entry after TCRdb re-called the PCR reads with MiXCR. The sample contains 350,000 to 500,000 distinct CDR3 sequences, around two fifths of which appear only once. Whole-study results and caveats: Several hundred expanded graft clones reportedly were the source of alpha-beta T cells about two months after transplant. A year post-transplant, T-cell counts and diversity derived mostly from newly produced T cells. Surviving recipient cells, namely T cells and thymic progenitors, were the source of high day-60 TCRbeta diversity in some patients.

The germline V gene has CDR1 DFQATT and CDR2 SNEGSKA (reference sequence). The CDR3 contains 13 residues. Trimming cost V 4 bases and J 4 bases; bases outside gene matches: 3. The sample in question was PBMCs, obtained before TCRalphabeta/CD19-depleted stem cell transplant. This chain joins TRBV20-1 and TRBJ2-7; 11 bases line up with TRBD2. The source is a girl aged 2 to 10 with aplastic anemia, due to receive a stem cell transplant. The DNA for the CDR3 is TGCAGTGCTACTAGCGGGGGGCTATACGAGCAGTACTTC. This sequence encodes CSATSGGLYEQYF.